A selection of T cell receptor beta chains follows, all from one sample in a study of T cell changes during pregnancy in multiple sclerosis. Profiling relied on immunoSEQ multiplex PCR, and the TCRdb table lists in-frame clones only, not all of them. The repertoire holds tens of thousands of clones, with around nine tenths as singletons. This material consisted of peripheral blood, taken in the first trimester of pregnancy. Every receptor here comes from a female donor in good health, enrolled as a control in a pregnancy study. The CDR3 runs from the conserved cysteine through the conserved F or W. The D gene is left open where the match is weak. The size entry is marked missing in some rows and otherwise reads once, few, many or a size class.

TRBV27	TRBJ2-7	-	TRBD1	CASSVHRGQPDEQYF	TGTGCCAGCAGTGTACACAGGGGGCAACCCGACGAGCAGTACTTC
TRBV5-1	TRBJ2-1	once	TRBD2	CASSLEWREIRNEQFF	TGCGCCAGCAGCTTGGAATGGCGGGAGATTCGCAATGAGCAGTTCTTC
TRBV29-1	TRBJ2-7	-	TRBD2	CSVEALWGGGYEQYF	TGCAGCGTTGAGGCCCTCTGGGGGGGAGGGTACGAGCAGTACTTC
TRBV5-1	TRBJ2-3	-	TRBD2	CASSFSGASTDTQYF	TGCGCCAGCAGCTTTAGCGGGGCTAGCACAGATACGCAGTATTTT
TRBV30	TRBJ1-2	once	-	CAWSVGGATYGYTF	TGTGCCTGGAGTGTAGGGGGGGCGACTTATGGCTACACCTTC
TRBV28	TRBJ2-7	-	TRBD1	CASSGTGGKQYF	TGTGCCAGCAGTGGAACAGGGGGTAAGCAGTACTTC
TRBV5-1	TRBJ2-1	once	TRBD2	CASSSGLAGHNEQFF	TGCGCCAGCAGCTCTGGACTAGCGGGCCACAATGAGCAGTTCTTC
TRBV2	TRBJ2-1	-	TRBD2	CASSASGNYNEQFF	TGTGCCAGCAGTGCTAGCGGGAATTACAATGAGCAGTTCTTC
TRBV6-1	TRBJ2-1	-	-	CASTSTSSYNEQFF	TGTGCCAGCACCTCCACCAGCTCCTACAATGAGCAGTTCTTC
TRBV6-5	TRBJ2-7	-	TRBD2	CASSRGRERYEQYF	TGTGCCAGCAGTCGAGGGAGGGAGAGGTACGAGCAGTACTTC
TRBV19	TRBJ2-2	-	-	CASRRGGANTGELFF	TGTGCCAGTAGAAGAGGAGGGGCGAACACCGGGGAGCTGTTTTTT
TRBV5-4	TRBJ2-7	-	TRBD2	CASSLGLAGVREQYF	TGTGCCAGCAGCTTGGGGCTAGCGGGAGTCAGGGAGCAGTACTTC
TRBV27	TRBJ2-1	-	TRBD2	CASSTKGLAGYNEQFF	TGTGCCAGCAGTACTAAGGGACTAGCGGGGTACAATGAGCAGTTCTTC
TRBV7-9	TRBJ2-7	-	TRBD2	CASSRGLADYEQYF	TGTGCCAGCAGCCGGGGACTAGCGGACTACGAGCAGTACTTC
TRBV5-6	TRBJ2-2	-	TRBD1	CASSSDRGNTGELFF	TGTGCCAGCAGCTCCGACAGGGGGAACACCGGGGAGCTGTTTTTT
TRBV2	TRBJ2-3	-	-	CASIGKGVTDTQYF	TGTGCCAGCATCGGGAAGGGTGTCACAGATACGCAGTATTTT
TRBV19	TRBJ2-1	-	-	CASTLSGGIDEQFF	TGTGCCAGTACCCTAAGTGGAGGGATCGATGAGCAGTTCTTC
TRBV27	TRBJ2-1	-	TRBD1	CASSLSPGTGYNEQFF	TGTGCCAGCAGTTTAAGCCCTGGGACAGGGTACAATGAGCAGTTCTTC
TRBV18	TRBJ1-5	-	-	CASSTLLAQPQHF	TGTGCCAGCTCAACTTTACTCGCTCAGCCCCAGCATTTT
TRBV27	TRBJ2-2	-	TRBD2	CASSISGLSTGELFF	TGTGCCAGCAGTATTAGCGGGCTAAGCACCGGGGAGCTGTTTTTT
TRBV18	TRBJ2-1	-	-	CASSPIPPGSYNEQFF	TGTGCCAGCTCACCGATCCCCCCAGGATCCTACAATGAGCAGTTCTTC
TRBV11-2	TRBJ1-2	-	-	CASSLEVRAHYGYTF	TGTGCCAGCAGCTTAGAAGTGCGCGCGCACTATGGCTACACCTTC
TRBV28	TRBJ2-1	-	TRBD1	CASSTRDSLPYNEQFF	TGTGCCAGCAGTACCCGGGACAGCCTCCCCTACAATGAGCAGTTCTTC
TRBV9	TRBJ2-2	-	-	CASSMRQNTGELFF	TGTGCCAGCAGCATGAGGCAAAACACCGGGGAGCTGTTTTTT
TRBV2	TRBJ1-2	-	-	CASSYGNTGSMGGYTF	TGTGCCAGCAGTTACGGAAACACAGGGAGCATGGGTGGCTACACCTTC
TRBV5-1	TRBJ2-3	-	TRBD2	CASSLELAGRPDTQYF	TGCGCCAGCAGCTTGGAACTAGCGGGAAGACCAGATACGCAGTATTTT
TRBV19	TRBJ2-1	-	-	CASSTRDFAGNEQFF	TGTGCCAGTAGTACGAGGGACTTTGCGGGCAATGAGCAGTTCTTC
TRBV11-3	TRBJ2-5	-	-	CASSLGQGTQYF	TGTGCCAGCAGCTTAGGGCAGGGGACCCAGTACTTC
TRBV30	TRBJ1-6	-	TRBD1	CAWTTGGTSPLHF	TGTGCCTGGACGACAGGGGGAACATCACCCCTCCACTTT
TRBV10-3	TRBJ1-4	-	-	CAISDDNREILASANEKLFF	TGTGCCATCAGTGACGATAACAGGGAGATATTAGCAAGTGCTAATGAAAAACTGTTTTTT
TRBV7-8	TRBJ1-1	once	TRBD1	CASSLDRGSGEAFF	TGTGCCAGCAGCTTAGACAGGGGTTCGGGGGAAGCTTTCTTT
TRBV19	TRBJ2-7	-	-	CASSVSSYEQYF	TGTGCCAGTAGTGTCAGCTCCTACGAGCAGTACTTC
TRBV28	TRBJ2-1	-	TRBD2	CASSLAREGRGEQFF	TGTGCCAGCAGTTTGGCGCGGGAGGGCCGAGGCGAGCAGTTCTTC
TRBV27	TRBJ1-5	-	-	CASSELFRDKPYSNQPQHF	TGTGCCAGCAGTGAACTCTTCCGGGACAAGCCTTATAGCAATCAGCCCCAGCATTTT
TRBV7-9	TRBJ1-4	-	-	CASSFLGEREKLFF	TGTGCCAGCAGCTTCCTCGGGGAACGCGAAAAACTGTTTTTT
TRBV15	TRBJ2-7	-	-	CATSRDGYGDEQYF	TGTGCCACCAGCAGAGATGGGTACGGGGACGAGCAGTACTTC
TRBV7-9	TRBJ2-1	once	-	CASSSDLGGNEQFF	TGTGCCAGCAGCTCCGACTTAGGGGGAAATGAGCAGTTCTTC
TRBV5-1	TRBJ1-1	once	-	CASSLVGAGENTEAFF	TGCGCCAGCAGCTTGGTGGGGGCGGGGGAGAACACTGAAGCTTTCTTT
TRBV27	TRBJ1-4	-	-	CASSFTSREKLFF	TGTGCCAGCAGTTTCACATCGAGGGAAAAACTGTTTTTT
TRBV18	TRBJ1-5	-	TRBD1	CASSPTGLNQPQHF	TGTGCCAGCTCACCGACAGGGTTGAATCAGCCCCAGCATTTT
TRBV5-1	TRBJ1-2	once	TRBD1	CASSLGGQGAGGYGYTF	TGCGCCAGCAGCTTGGGTGGTCAGGGGGCCGGAGGCTATGGCTACACCTTC
TRBV5-6	TRBJ2-6	once	-	CASRSSGNAGANVLTF	TGTGCCAGCAGATCCTCAGGGAACGCTGGGGCCAACGTCCTGACTTTC
TRBV2	TRBJ2-1	-	TRBD1	CASSEGDRDFYNEQFF	TGTGCCAGCAGTGAGGGGGACAGGGATTTTTACAATGAGCAGTTCTTC
TRBV2	TRBJ2-7	-	TRBD1	CASSGTGGEQYF	TGTGCCAGCAGTGGTACAGGGGGGGAGCAGTACTTC
TRBV5-6	TRBJ2-6	once	-	CASSLPGRSVLTF	TGTGCCAGCAGCTTGCCAGGGAGGAGCGTCCTGACTTTC
TRBV9	TRBJ2-7	-	TRBD2	CASSARTSGSRGEQYF	TGTGCCAGCAGCGCCCGGACTAGCGGGAGTCGAGGCGAGCAGTACTTC
TRBV2	TRBJ2-7	-	-	CASSEPWGGLAVQYF	TGTGCCAGCAGTGAACCGTGGGGGGGCCTAGCGGTTCAGTACTTC
TRBV6-6	TRBJ2-7	-	-	CASSNTGSLSYEQYF	TGTGCCAGCAGTAATACAGGTAGCCTCTCCTACGAGCAGTACTTC
TRBV28	TRBJ2-7	-	-	CASSSPGVDEQYF	TGTGCCAGCAGTTCCCCGGGGGTAGACGAGCAGTACTTC
TRBV10-3	TRBJ2-7	-	TRBD1	CAIRGTGGIGEQYF	TGTGCCATCAGGGGGACAGGGGGCATTGGAGAGCAGTACTTC
TRBV19	TRBJ2-1	-	TRBD2	CASSTLLAGPYNEQFF	TGTGCCAGTAGTACCCTACTAGCGGGACCCTACAATGAGCAGTTCTTC
TRBV5-1	TRBJ2-3	-	TRBD1	CASSLAGTGEDTQYF	TGCGCCAGCAGCTTGGCCGGGACAGGGGAAGATACGCAGTATTTT
TRBV7-9	TRBJ2-1	-	-	CASSLVSPSEQFF	TGTGCCAGCAGCTTAGTTAGTCCCTCTGAGCAGTTCTTC
TRBV4-1	TRBJ1-3	-	-	CASSQEGRGTEGNTIYF	TGCGCCAGCAGCCAAGAAGGGAGGGGGACGGAGGGAAACACCATATATTTT